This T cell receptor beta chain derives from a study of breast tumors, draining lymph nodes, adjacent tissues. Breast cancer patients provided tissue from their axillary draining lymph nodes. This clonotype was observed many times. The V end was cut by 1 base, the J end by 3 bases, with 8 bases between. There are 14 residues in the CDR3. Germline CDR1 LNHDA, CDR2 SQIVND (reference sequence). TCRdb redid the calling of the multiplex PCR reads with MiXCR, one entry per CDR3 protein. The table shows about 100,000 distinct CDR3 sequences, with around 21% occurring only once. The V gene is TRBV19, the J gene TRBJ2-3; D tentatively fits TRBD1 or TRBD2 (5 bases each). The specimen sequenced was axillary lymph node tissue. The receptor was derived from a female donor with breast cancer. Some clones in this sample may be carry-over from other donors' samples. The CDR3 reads CASSIGDQTDTQYF. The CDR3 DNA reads TGTGCCAGTAGTATAGGGGACCAGACAGATACGCAGTATTTT.